The next 28 T cell receptor beta chains were all read from a single sample in a study of blood T cell repertoires in COVID-19 (TCRdb year 2020). Libraries were prepared through the immunoSEQ multiplex PCR assay. The table was pulled from immuneACCESS by TCRdb, which kept in-frame rearrangements only. Such tables lose some clones; where checked, under half of the loss comes from unresolved V genes, and the rest has no known cause. For this sample there are approximately 220,000 clones; roughly 89% appear just once. Around 6.5% of the sample is held by the ten biggest clonotypes. Sequencing used PBMCs or T cells enriched from blood (not recorded which). The receptors stem from a woman in her thirties or forties who had recovered from COVID-19.

This clone was counted at least ten times. The chain couples TRBV28 to TRBJ1-2; D call uncertain. CDR3 length: 10 residues. Trimming took off 8 bases at V and 9 bases at J, with 10 bases between the two ends. The germline gives CDR1 MDHEN, CDR2 SYDVKM. The CDR3 nucleotides read TGTGCCAGCCTAAGAGGTAGCTACACCTTC. Residues: CASLRGSYTF.

The CDR3 sequence is CASRDRGLMNEKLFF. CDR3 coding DNA: TGTGCCAGCCGGGACAGGGGGCTAATGAACGAAAAACTGTTTTTT. The rearrangement uses TRBV28 and TRBJ1-4; 12 bases are a match to TRBD1. The CDR3 runs 15 residues. Germline values: CDR1 MDHEN, CDR2 SYDVKM. Trimming cost V 8 bases and J 8 bases; bases outside gene matches: 9.

This chain links TRBV14 with TRBJ1-3; D remains ambiguous. Deletions cut 4 bases from V and 8 bases from J, with 12 bases between. Germline CDR1 reads SGHDN; CDR2 reads FVKESK. The CDR3 runs to 13 residues. The CDR3 coding sequence is TGTGCCAGCAGCCCTCTTACGCGTTACACCATATATTTT. It is translated as CASSPLTRYTIYF. The entire variable domain, with the rest obtained from reference TRBV14 and TRBJ1-3, is as follows: EAGVTQFPSHSVIEKGQTVTLRCDPISGHDNLYWYRRVMGKEIKFLLHFVKESKQDESGMPNNRFLAERTGGTYSTLKVQPAELEDSGVYFCASSPLTRYTIYFGEGSWLTVV.

The chain uses TRBV5-1 and TRBJ1-1, with D possibly TRBD1 on 6 matching bases. Trimming left V 1 base short and J 0 bases short, with 10 bases between. CDR1 SGHRS and CDR2 YFSETQ come from the germline V gene. CDR3 length: 15 amino acids. DNA for the CDR3: TGCGCCAGCAGCTTGAACACAGGGATGAACACTGAAGCTTTCTTT. Amino acids: CASSLNTGMNTEAFF.

The chain recombines TRBV20-1 with TRBJ2-5; 10 nucleotides match TRBD2. The CDR3 length is 16 residues. V lost 3 bases to trimming and J lost 5 bases; unmatched junction nucleotides: 12. Germline assignment: CDR1 DFQATT and CDR2 SNEGSKA (reference sequence). The CDR3 loop reads CSASPLAGAFGETQYF. The CDR3 DNA reads as TGCAGTGCTAGTCCGCTAGCGGGAGCTTTCGGGGAGACCCAGTACTTC.

V is TRBV7-3 and J is TRBJ2-5, with a possible D match to TRBD1 (6 bases). The CDR3 runs to 15 residues. CDR1 and CDR2 (germline): SGHTA, FQGTGA. Trimming stripped 5 bases from V and 4 bases from J, with 17 bases between. CDR3 DNA: TGTGCCAGCAGCCGAACGCAGGGGATCGGAGAGACCCAGTACTTC. Amino acids: CASSRTQGIGETQYF.

This clone has just one count. J is TRBJ1-1 and V is TRBV4-3; TRBD1 might be the D (5 bases). The CDR3 is made up of 13 amino acids. The germline V gene has CDR1 LGHNA and CDR2 YSLEER. Trimming shortened V by 0 bases and J by 9 bases, and 11 bases separated the two germline ends. CDR3 loop: CASSQDSTAKAFF. CDR3 DNA: TGCGCCAGCAGCCAAGATTCGACAGCCAAAGCTTTCTTT.

The J gene is TRBJ2-7, the V gene TRBV24-1; 7 nucleotides align to TRBD2. Looked up from germline, CDR1 is KGHDR and CDR2 is SFDVKD. Germline trimming cut 1 base from V and 2 bases from J; bases unmatched to any gene: 7. The CDR3 contains 16 residues. The CDR3 is CATSDLTGGLAYEQYF. DNA of the CDR3: TGTGCCACCAGTGATTTAACAGGCGGACTAGCCTACGAGCAGTACTTC.

V and J are TRBV4-1 and TRBJ2-7, with 9 nucleotides matching TRBD2. Germline V gene data show CDR1 as MGHRA and CDR2 as YSYEKL. V lost 5 bases, J lost 2 bases, and 10 bases stayed unmatched. This CDR3 comprises 16 residues. The CDR3: CASSWDLAGGTYEQYF. As DNA, the CDR3 is TGCGCCAGCAGCTGGGACCTTGCGGGAGGGACCTACGAGCAGTACTTC.

The chain recombines TRBV19 with TRBJ1-5; 8 bases match TRBD1. The CDR3 consists of 17 residues. Germline CDR1 LNHDA, CDR2 SQIVND (reference sequence). With 5 bases clipped from V and 6 bases from J, the junction kept 15 bases outside the gene matches. Here the CDR3 DNA reads TGTGCCAGTAGTCTCGGGACAGGCTCCGGGGTGGGTCAGCCCCAGCATTTT. The encoded protein is CASSLGTGSGVGQPQHF.

The chain recombines TRBV15 with TRBJ2-4, with 13 bases aligning to TRBD2. J lost 3 bases, V lost 0 bases, and 8 bases had no gene match. From germline, CDR1 is LNHNV and CDR2 YYDKDF (reference sequence). The CDR3 sequence is 19 residues long. Written as DNA, the CDR3 is TGTGCCACCAGCAGAGATCTAGCAGGACTAGCGGGAGACAAAAACATTCAGTACTTC. It specifies CATSRDLAGLAGDKNIQYF.

V is TRBV5-6 and J is TRBJ2-5; 7 bases are a match to TRBD2. The V segment lost 3 bases and the J segment 1 base; nucleotides outside the gene matches: 6. Germline CDR1 reads SGHDT; CDR2 reads YYEEEE. This CDR3 is built from 15 residues. For the CDR3, the DNA is TGTGCCAGCAGCTCGTTGGGGACTACCCAAGAGACCCAGTACTTC. The encoded protein is CASSSLGTTQETQYF.

This chain uses TRBV4-3 with TRBJ2-5; tentative D call: TRBD2 (6 bases). The CDR3 runs to 15 residues. Looked up from germline, CDR1 is LGHNA and CDR2 is YSLEER. V was cut by 1 base and J by 5 bases, with 14 bases left in between. CDR3 nucleotides: TGCGCCAGCAGCCAAGGGGCAGGGAGGCGGGAGACCCAGTACTTC. The encoded protein is CASSQGAGRRETQYF.

The chain combines TRBV7-2 with TRBJ2-1; 11 bases match TRBD2. The V and J ends lost 3 bases and 4 bases, in that order; junction bases with no gene match: 5. From germline, CDR1 is SGHTA and CDR2 FQGNSA. The CDR3 runs to 16 residues. The CDR3 region is CASSFITSGSYNEQFF. CDR3 nucleotides: TGTGCCAGCAGCTTTATAACTAGCGGGAGTTACAATGAGCAGTTCTTC.

The chain carries TRBV29-1 and TRBJ2-7, with 7 bases fitting TRBD1. The CDR3 runs to 14 residues. Trimming at V came to 6 bases and at J to 0 bases, leaving 8 bases not matched to a gene. CDR1 is SQVTM and CDR2 is ANQGSEA in the germline V gene. The CDR3 spells CSVLLGDSSYEQYF. Written as DNA, the CDR3 is TGCAGCGTGCTTCTAGGGGACAGCTCCTACGAGCAGTACTTC.

Comment on this clone: Other DNA variants within this sample encode the same CDR3. The chain carries TRBV3-1 (or the pseudogene TRBV3-2) and TRBJ1-3; 8 nucleotides line up with TRBD1. Trimming at V came to 4 bases and at J to 4 bases, leaving 6 bases not matched to a gene. Germline CDR1 LGHDT, CDR2 YNNKEL (reference sequence). The CDR3 spans 15 residues. CDR3 amino acids: CASSPDRVSGNTIYF. In DNA, the CDR3 is TGTGCCAGCAGCCCGGACAGGGTGTCCGGAAACACCATATATTTT.

The chain employs TRBV4-1 and TRBJ2-5; 14 nucleotides match TRBD2. CDR1 and CDR2 (germline): MGHRA, YSYEKL. The CDR3 consists of 16 residues. The ends lost 5 bases at V and 4 bases at J; junction bases unmatched: 6. In nucleotides, the CDR3 is TGCGCCAGCAGCAGCGGACTAGCGGGAGGTAGAGAGACCCAGTACTTC. Amino acid sequence: CASSSGLAGGRETQYF.

The chain has TRBV6-2 or TRBV6-3 and TRBJ2-3; maybe TRBD2 (6 bases). Germline V CDR1 and CDR2: MNHEY, SVGEGT. Trimming cost V 3 bases and J 0 bases, with 13 bases left between them. The CDR3 runs to 16 residues. The CDR3 loop is CASSYSGSESTDTQYF. Here the CDR3 DNA reads TGTGCCAGCAGTTATAGCGGAAGCGAAAGCACAGATACGCAGTATTTT.

The chain links TRBV25-1 to TRBJ2-7, with 8 bases aligning to TRBD2. The ends lost 3 bases at V and 3 bases at J; junction bases unmatched: 7. Germline V gives CDR1 MGHDK, CDR2 SYGVNS. CDR3 length equals 15 residues. CDR3 in DNA: TGTGCCAGCAGTGACCCAGCAGCGGGAGACTACGAGCAGTACTTC. Protein: CASSDPAAGDYEQYF.

Many counts were recorded for this clone. This chain connects TRBV11-2 to TRBJ1-1; 9 bases are a match to TRBD1. The junction had 3 bases not matched to a gene; V was cut back by 2 bases and J by 8 bases. This CDR3 is built from 13 residues. Germline V gives CDR1 SGHAT, CDR2 FQNNGV. CDR3 coding DNA: TGTGCCAGCAGCTTAAGCGGACAGGGGGAAGCTTTCTTT. Translating gives CASSLSGQGEAFF.

The chain links TRBV6-5 to TRBJ2-1; D possibly corresponds to TRBD1 (6 bases). CDR3 size: 11 residues. Deletions cut 8 bases from V and 9 bases from J, with 11 bases between. The germline V gene encodes CDR1 MNHEY and CDR2 SVGAGI. The CDR3 sequence: CASGGQTEQFF. CDR3 nucleotides: TGTGCCAGCGGAGGACAGACTGAGCAGTTCTTC.

The chain links TRBV24-1 to TRBJ2-7, with 9 bases identical to TRBD2. The CDR3 is 17 residues long. From germline, CDR1 is KGHDR and CDR2 SFDVKD. V dropped 5 bases and J dropped 0; count of bases not matched to a gene: 10. The CDR3 sequence: CATSAKSGGRSSYEQYV. Written as DNA, the CDR3 is TGTGCCACCAGTGCCAAGAGCGGGGGGAGGTCCTCCTACGAGCAGTACGTC.

This clone was observed once. The genes are TRBV6-5 and TRBJ1-2; 7 bases are shared with TRBD1. The V gene's germline CDR1 is MNHEY and CDR2 SVGAGI. Trimming at V came to 6 bases and at J to 4 bases, leaving 8 bases not matched to a gene. This CDR3 contains 14 residues. CDR3 bases: TGTGCCAGCAGGGTCGAGGGGGCGGGCTATGGCTACACCTTC. Translated: CASRVEGAGYGYTF.

V is TRBV28 and J is TRBJ2-1; TRBD2 agrees at 10 bases. The CDR3 runs 18 residues. J gave up 2 bases and V 6 bases, and 13 bases lay outside the gene matches. Germline CDR1 is MDHEN and CDR2 is SYDVKM. This CDR3 reads CASRPGLATRRAYNEQFF. The CDR3 coding sequence is TGTGCCAGCAGACCGGGACTAGCGACGCGTCGCGCCTACAATGAGCAGTTCTTC.

The genes are TRBV5-6 and TRBJ1-1; unclear D gene. V lost 0 bases and J lost 1, with 4 bases in between. Per the germline V gene, CDR1 is SGHDT and CDR2 is YYEEEE. This CDR3 region has 13 residues. The chain's CDR3 is CASSLGGNTEAFF. CDR3 DNA sequence: TGTGCCAGCAGCTTGGGAGGGAACACTGAAGCTTTCTTT.

As for this clone: This same CDR3 is encoded by further DNA sequences in the sample. The chain combines TRBV3-1 (or the pseudogene TRBV3-2) with TRBJ2-3, with TRBD2 identical over 7 bases. CDR3 length equals 15 residues. CDR1 is LGHDT, CDR2 YNNKEL, per germline (reference sequence). With 2 bases clipped from V and 5 bases from J, the junction kept 7 bases outside the gene matches. CDR3 DNA: TGTGCCAGCAGCCAACTCGCGGGAGCGGGAGATACGCAGTATTTT. Its protein is CASSQLAGAGDTQYF.

CDR3 in amino acids: CASTPQQGWNNSPLHF. The CDR3, as DNA: TGTGCCAGCACCCCACAACAGGGGTGGAATAATTCACCCCTCCACTTT. The V and J genes are TRBV27 and TRBJ1-6, with 7 bases that match TRBD1. V was clipped by 7 bases and J by 5 bases; unmatched bases: 11. The germline CDR1 and CDR2 sequences are MNHEY and SMNVEV (reference sequence). The CDR3 loop spans 16 amino acids.

In this sample, this clone turned up once. The chain couples TRBV28 to TRBJ1-1; D unresolved. V was shortened by 7 bases and J by 2 bases, with 8 bases between the two germline ends. The CDR3 is made up of 12 amino acids. Germline V gene data show CDR1 as MDHEN and CDR2 as SYDVKM. CDR3 coding DNA: TGTGCCAGCACAACGGGAAACACTGAAGCTTTCTTT. The encoded protein is CASTTGNTEAFF.